The sequence of this T cell receptor beta chain was determined in a study of neurological immune-mediated disorders. Study results and limitations: The greatest TCR clonal expansion appeared in HTLV-1-associated myelopathy and the smallest, falling below healthy controls, in multiple sclerosis.

The time point is: longitudinal time-point 3. CDR3 length: 14 residues. Deletions cut 3 bases from V and 4 bases from J, with 14 bases between. Germline V gene sequence: CDR1 SGHDT, CDR2 YYEEEE. The authors produced cDNA by 5'RACE using 10-nucleotide random UMIs. TCRdb called the 5' RACE reads again in MiXCR, with one record for every CDR3 protein. The sample includes roughly 49,000 distinct CDR3 sequences, about 13% of them seen just once. In this sample, this clonotype turned up many times. Its antigen remains unknown. The rearrangement links TRBV5-6 to TRBJ2-7, with D perhaps being TRBD1 or TRBD2 (5 bases each). The sequenced sample was PBMCs. The receptor was derived from a male donor with HTLV-1-associated myelopathy (HAM/TSP). CDR3 bases: TGTGCCAGCAGCTCTCCGGGACGACAGTACGAGCAGTACTTC. Residues: CASSSPGRQYEQYF.